This T cell receptor beta chain was recovered during a study of shared clonotypes between healthy human individuals. For the study at large: Per donor, three plates held CD4 naive cells, three held CD4 memory, two held CD8 naive and one held CD8 memory.

The assay was immunoSEQ multiplex PCR, and TCRdb's table has in-frame clones only and misses some. Here the sample spans about 1.1 million clones, approximately 80% being singletons. Naive CD4+ cells were CD45RA-selected; the remaining cells were memory. The germline CDR1 and CDR2 sequences are MDHEN and SYDVKM. V was clipped by 6 bases and J by 11 bases; unmatched bases: 8. The CDR3 consists of 14 residues. Findings of the study overall: Non-shared clonotypes displayed generation probabilities falling below those of clonotypes present in all four donors. In having few donors, the study represented limited genetic and exposure-history diversity.

In the case of this clone: The target antigen is unknown.

Sequenced input: memory CD4+ T cells from PBMCs. The subset: CD45RA-negative fraction. The chain links TRBV28 to TRBJ2-1, with 12 positions matching TRBD2. This TCR was sampled from a man younger than 35 in good health. Some clones in this sample may be carry-over from other donors' samples. The CDR3 protein is CASSPGTSGPQQFF. CDR3 coding DNA: TGTGCCAGCAGCCCCGGGACTAGCGGGCCCCAGCAGTTCTTC.